This T cell receptor (beta chain) stems from a study of CD8+ T cells in alopecia areata. Following RNA extraction, reverse transcription yielded cDNA that acted as the sequencing template. The repertoire was sequenced with immunoSEQ multiplex PCR; TCRdb's copy has only in-frame clones and lacks some. The sample lists about 120,000 clones, around 64% occurring once. About this clone itself: Its antigen is currently unknown.

Whole-study results and caveats: More clonal than normal scalp was lesional scalp, particularly alopecia totalis/universalis.

Input material: CD4+ T cells sorted from blood. The clonotype comes from a human donor in good health.

As DNA, the CDR3 is TGCAGCGCTGGACAGGGCGCGAACACTGAAGCTTTCTTT. Its translation: CSAGQGANTEAFF. The rearrangement links TRBV29-1 to TRBJ1-1; TRBD1 aligns across 8 bases. This CDR3 comprises 13 residues. Germline V lookup: CDR1 SQVTM, CDR2 ANQGSEA. Trimming took 7 bases from V and 1 from J; bases not matched to a gene: 5.